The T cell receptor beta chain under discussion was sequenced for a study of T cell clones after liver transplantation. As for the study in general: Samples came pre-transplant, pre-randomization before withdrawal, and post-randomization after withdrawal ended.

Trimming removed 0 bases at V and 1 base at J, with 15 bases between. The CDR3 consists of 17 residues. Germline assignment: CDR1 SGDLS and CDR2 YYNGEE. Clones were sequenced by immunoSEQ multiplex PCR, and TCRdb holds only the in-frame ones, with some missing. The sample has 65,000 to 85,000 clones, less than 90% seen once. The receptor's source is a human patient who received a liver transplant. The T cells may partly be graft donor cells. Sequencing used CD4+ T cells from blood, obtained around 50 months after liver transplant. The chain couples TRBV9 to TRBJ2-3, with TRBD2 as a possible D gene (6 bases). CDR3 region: CASSVVPGGSGTDTQYF. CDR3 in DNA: TGTGCCAGCAGCGTAGTGCCCGGGGGTTCGGGCACAGATACGCAGTATTTT.